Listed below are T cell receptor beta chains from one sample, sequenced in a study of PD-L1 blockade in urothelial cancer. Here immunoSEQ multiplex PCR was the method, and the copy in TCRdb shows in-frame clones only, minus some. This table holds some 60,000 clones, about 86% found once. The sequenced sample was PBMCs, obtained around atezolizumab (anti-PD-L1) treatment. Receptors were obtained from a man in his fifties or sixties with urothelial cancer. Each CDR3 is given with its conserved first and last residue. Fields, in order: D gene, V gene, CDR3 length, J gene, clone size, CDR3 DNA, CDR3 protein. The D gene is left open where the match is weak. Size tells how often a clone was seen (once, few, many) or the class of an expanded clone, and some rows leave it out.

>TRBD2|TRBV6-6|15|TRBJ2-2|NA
TGTGCCAGCATTCCGAGCGGGAGGGCCACCGGGGAGCTGTTTTTT
CASIPSGRATGELFF
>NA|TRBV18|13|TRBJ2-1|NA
TGTGCCAGCTCAGGGGGCGGCTACAATGAGCAGTTCTTC
CASSGGGYNEQFF
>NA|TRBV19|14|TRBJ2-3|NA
TGTGCCAGTAGTTATCGGGGGACCACAGATACGCAGTATTTT
CASSYRGTTDTQYF
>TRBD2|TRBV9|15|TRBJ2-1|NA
TGTGCCAGCAGCGCGCAAGTCCTAGCGGACAATGAGCAGTTCTTC
CASSAQVLADNEQFF
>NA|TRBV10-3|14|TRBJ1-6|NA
TGTGCCATCAGCCCGACAGACTCTAATTCACCCCTCCACTTT
CAISPTDSNSPLHF
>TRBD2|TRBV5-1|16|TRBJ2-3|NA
TGCGCCAGCAGCTCGACCAGCGGGGGCGGTACAGATACGCAGTATTTT
CASSSTSGGGTDTQYF
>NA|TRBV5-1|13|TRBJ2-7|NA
TGCGCCAGCAGCTTCAGTCCAGGGTACGAGCAGTACTTC
CASSFSPGYEQYF
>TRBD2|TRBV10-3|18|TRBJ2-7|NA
TGTGCCATCAGTGACCTGGGACTAGCGGGACGTCTTAACTACGAGCAGTACTTC
CAISDLGLAGRLNYEQYF
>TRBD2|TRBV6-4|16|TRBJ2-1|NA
TGTGCCAGCCCCAGTGGTGGACCCGGGACTAGCGATGAGCAGTTCTTC
CASPSGGPGTSDEQFF
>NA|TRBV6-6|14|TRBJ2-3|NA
TGTGCCAGCAGTTACATTCAGGGCACAGATACGCAGTATTTT
CASSYIQGTDTQYF
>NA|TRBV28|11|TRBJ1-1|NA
TGTGCCAGCAGTCTGCGAGCTGAAGCTTTCTTT
CASSLRAEAFF
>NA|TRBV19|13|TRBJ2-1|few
TGTGCCAGTAGTTCACTGACTATCAATGAGCAGTTCTTC
CASSSLTINEQFF
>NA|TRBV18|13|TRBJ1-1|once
TGTGCCAGCTCACCCACAGAGAACACTGAAGCTTTCTTT
CASSPTENTEAFF
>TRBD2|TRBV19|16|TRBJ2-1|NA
TGTGCCAGTAGGTCCCGTAGCGGGAGCTCCTACAATGAGCAGTTCTTC
CASRSRSGSSYNEQFF
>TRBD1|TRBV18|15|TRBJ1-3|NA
TGTGCCAGCTCTCCTGACAGGGTCTCTGGAAACACCATATATTTT
CASSPDRVSGNTIYF
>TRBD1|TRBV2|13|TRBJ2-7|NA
TGTGCCAGCTCGGGACAGGGGGCTTACGAGCAGTACTTC
CASSGQGAYEQYF
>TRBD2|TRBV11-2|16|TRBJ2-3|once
TGTGCCAGCAGCTCGGGGACTAGCTTCTCGGCAGATACGCAGTATTTT
CASSSGTSFSADTQYF
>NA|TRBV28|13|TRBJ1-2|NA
TGTGCCAGCAGTTTACCAGGGGATTATGGCTACACCTTC
CASSLPGDYGYTF
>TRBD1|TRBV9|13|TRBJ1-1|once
TGTGCCAGCAGCATACCGGGACAGGGTGAAGCTTTCTTT
CASSIPGQGEAFF
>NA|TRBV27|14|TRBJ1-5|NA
TGTGCCAGCAGTCAGGGACATCCGCGGCAGCCCCAGCATTTT
CASSQGHPRQPQHF
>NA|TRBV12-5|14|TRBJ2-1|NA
TGTGCTAGTGGTTTGTTTACGAGGGGGGGTGAGCAGTTCTTC
CASGLFTRGGEQFF
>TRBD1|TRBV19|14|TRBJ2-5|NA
TGTGCCAGTAGTACAAACAGGGGCCAAGAGACCCAGTACTTC
CASSTNRGQETQYF
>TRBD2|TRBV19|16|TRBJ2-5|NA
TGTGCCAGTAGCCCCATTATAGCGGGAGGGGGGGAGACCCAGTACTTC
CASSPIIAGGGETQYF
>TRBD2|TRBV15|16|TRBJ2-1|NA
TGTGCCACCAGCAGTGAGCGGGAGTTGACCTACAATGAGCAGTTCTTC
CATSSERELTYNEQFF
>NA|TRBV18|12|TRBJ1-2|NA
TGTGCCAGCTCTTCACCCGGGTATGGCTACACCTTC
CASSSPGYGYTF
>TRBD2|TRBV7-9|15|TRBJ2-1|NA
TGTGCCAGCAGCACGGGACTAGCGAGATACAATGAGCAGTTCTTC
CASSTGLARYNEQFF
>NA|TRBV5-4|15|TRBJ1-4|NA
TGTGCCAGCAGCTCGCAGGGAGGGGCTAATGAAAAACTGTTTTTT
CASSSQGGANEKLFF
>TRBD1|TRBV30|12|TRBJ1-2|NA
TGTGCCGGAGAACAGGGGGCGAGTGGCTACACCTTC
CAGEQGASGYTF
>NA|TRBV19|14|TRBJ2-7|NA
TGTGCCAGTAGTCGAGCGGTGGGCTCCTACGAGCAGTACTTC
CASSRAVGSYEQYF
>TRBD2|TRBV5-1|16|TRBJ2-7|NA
TGCGCCAGCAGCTTGGTTTCGAGCGGGGCCTCCTACGAGCAGTACTTC
CASSLVSSGASYEQYF
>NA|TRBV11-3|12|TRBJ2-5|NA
TGTGCCAGCAGCTTAAGTCGGGAGACCCAGTACTTC
CASSLSRETQYF
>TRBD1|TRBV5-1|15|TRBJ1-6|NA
TGCGCCAGCAGCTGGGGGACAGGGACAAATTCACCCCTCCACTTT
CASSWGTGTNSPLHF
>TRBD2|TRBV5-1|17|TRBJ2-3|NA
TGCGCCAGCAGCCGACTAGCGGGCCACGGTAGCACAGATACGCAGTATTTT
CASSRLAGHGSTDTQYF